Following are 12 T cell receptor beta chains from one sample sequenced in a study of cytomegalovirus exposure and HLA in healthy donors. With 60 Vbeta and 13 Jbeta primers, the PCR was carried out. The protocol was immunoSEQ multiplex PCR, while the TCRdb copy is restricted to in-frame clones and leaves out a portion. Among roughly 180,000 clones listed, roughly 74% were seen once. The sample consisted of PBMCs. The receptors here all came from a female donor in good health and CMV-seronegative.

This CDR3 is CASSQDSARADTTGELFF. The CDR3, as DNA: TGTGCCAGCAGCCAAGATAGTGCGAGGGCGGATACCACCGGGGAGCTGTTTTTT. This chain connects TRBV4-2 to TRBJ2-2; D may be TRBD2 (5 bases). The CDR3 length is 18 residues. The germline gives CDR1 LGHNA, CDR2 YNFKEQ. Trimming stripped 0 bases from V and 4 bases from J, with 18 bases between.

The chain combines TRBV19 with TRBJ2-7; 12 bases are shared with TRBD1. Looked up from germline, CDR1 is LNHDA and CDR2 is SQIVND (reference sequence). CDR3 size: 14 residues. Trimming at V came to 4 bases and at J to 7 bases, leaving 5 bases not matched to a gene. For the CDR3, the DNA is TGTGCCAGTAGTAAGGGACAGGGGGCGAAAGAGCAGTACTTC. Translating it yields CASSKGQGAKEQYF.

V gene TRBV5-6 combines with J gene TRBJ2-1; 8 bases align to TRBD2. Unmatched junction bases numbered 2, after V lost 3 bases and J lost 6 bases. This CDR3 has 13 residues. Germline V gives CDR1 SGHDT, CDR2 YYEEEE. Written as DNA, the CDR3 is TGTGCCAGCAGCTGGGGGACTAGCAATGAGCAGTTCTTC. Protein sequence: CASSWGTSNEQFF. Full variable domain (rest looked up from reference TRBV5-6 and TRBJ2-1): DAGVTQSPTHLIKTRGQQVTLRCSPKSGHDTVSWYQQALGQGPQFIFQYYEEEERQRGNFPDRFSGHQFPNYSSELNVNALLLGDSALYLCASSWGTSNEQFFGPGTRLTVL.

The V gene is TRBV18, the J gene TRBJ1-3, with D possibly matching TRBD1 (6 bases). The CDR3 consists of 15 residues. Per germline, CDR1 KGHSH and CDR2 LQKENI. V was shortened by 3 bases and J by 0 bases, with 9 bases between the two germline ends. The CDR3 spells CASSPQGSSGNTIYF. The CDR3 bases are TGTGCCAGCTCACCCCAGGGGAGCTCTGGAAACACCATATATTTT.

In its sample, this clone was seen once. V usage is TRBV7-6 and J usage is TRBJ2-7, with no clear D. The CDR3 totals 13 residues. The germline gives CDR1 SGHVS, CDR2 FNYEAQ. With 1 base removed from V and 3 bases from J, the gap between germline ends came to 7 bases. The CDR3 protein is CASSLDLSYEQYF. As DNA, the CDR3 is TGTGCCAGCAGCTTAGACCTGAGCTACGAGCAGTACTTC.

The chain recombines TRBV18 with TRBJ1-4; D is unresolved. Deletions cut 2 bases from V and 5 bases from J, with 6 bases between. The CDR3 has 13 residues. Germline CDR1 KGHSH, CDR2 LQKENI. The CDR3: CASSPLQNEKLFF. CDR3 coding DNA: TGTGCCAGCTCACCATTACAGAATGAAAAACTGTTTTTT.

The V and J genes are TRBV11-1 and TRBJ2-7; 10 bases match TRBD2. The junction had 7 bases not matched to a gene; V was cut back by 4 bases and J by 7 bases. The CDR3 is 14 residues long. Germline loops: CDR1 SGHAT, CDR2 FQDESV (reference sequence). CDR3 nucleotides: TGTGCCAGCAGCTGGACTAGCGGTCTGCGTGAGCAGTACTTC. Amino acid sequence: CASSWTSGLREQYF.

There are a few counts of this clone. V usage is TRBV13 and J usage is TRBJ2-2; 9 positions match TRBD1. The CDR3 is 16 residues long. Germline assignment: CDR1 PRHDT and CDR2 FYEKMQ (reference sequence). Trimming cost V 10 bases and J 2 bases; bases outside gene matches: 11. DNA of the CDR3: TGTGCCACTCCGGGACAGGGAACTACCAACACCGGGGAGCTGTTTTTT. Its protein product is CATPGQGTTNTGELFF.

V gene TRBV11-3 combines with J gene TRBJ2-1; 7 nucleotides line up with TRBD1. CDR1 and CDR2 from the germline V gene are SGHNT and YENEEA. This CDR3 is built from 14 residues. V trimming: 6 bases; J trimming: 4 bases; junction bases outside the gene matches: 6. The CDR3 loop reads CASSPGQKYNEQFF. The CDR3 DNA sequence: TGTGCCAGCAGTCCGGGACAGAAGTACAATGAGCAGTTCTTC.

The chain links TRBV5-6 to TRBJ2-7; D remains unclear. Germline V lookup: CDR1 SGHDT, CDR2 YYEEEE. This CDR3 has 16 residues. Deletions cut 5 bases from V and 0 bases from J, with 18 bases between. CDR3 residues: CASSTLRLQSSYEQYF. CDR3 nucleotides: TGTGCCAGCAGTACGCTCCGGTTACAGAGCTCCTACGAGCAGTACTTC. The full variable domain, rest sourced from reference TRBV5-6 and TRBJ2-7, is DAGVTQSPTHLIKTRGQQVTLRCSPKSGHDTVSWYQQALGQGPQFIFQYYEEEERQRGNFPDRFSGHQFPNYSSELNVNALLLGDSALYLCASSTLRLQSSYEQYFGPGTRLTVT.

In this sample, this clone turned up a few times. This chain uses TRBV27 with TRBJ1-4, with D possibly matching TRBD1 (5 bases). Per the germline V gene, CDR1 is MNHEY and CDR2 is SMNVEV (reference sequence). The V end was cut by 5 bases, the J end by 8 bases, with 9 bases between. The CDR3 sequence is 12 residues long. The CDR3 DNA is TGTGCCAGCAGTGGGACTGCCGAAAAACTGTTTTTT. Translation gives CASSGTAEKLFF.

The chain links TRBV7-3 to TRBJ1-1; weak D call: TRBD1 (6 bases). From germline, CDR1 is SGHTA and CDR2 FQGTGA. Trimming left V 5 bases short and J 4 bases short, with 11 bases between. The length of the CDR3 is 13 residues. Written as DNA, the CDR3 is TGTGCCAGCAGCCCGGGGGGCGGCACTGAAGCTTTCTTT. Translating it yields CASSPGGGTEAFF.